This entry is about one TCR beta chain. Only CD45RO-negative cells positively selected for CCR7 counted as naive CD8 cells, so terminally differentiated effector memory CD45RA+ cells were excluded. The source of the sample is a study of shared clonotypes between healthy human individuals. Study-level information: CD4 naive and memory got three plates each, CD8 naive two, CD8 memory one.

The CDR3 is 15 amino acids. The germline V gene has CDR1 SGHAT and CDR2 FQNNGV. The V gene lost 5 bases and the J gene lost 4 bases, with 17 bases spanning the gap. Some clones are missing from TCRdb's copy, which holds only in-frame ones; the method was immunoSEQ multiplex PCR. The table includes some 2,100,000 clones, 93% detected once. V gene TRBV11-2 combines with J gene TRBJ1-2; weak D call: TRBD1 (5 bases). Sequences were obtained from naive CD8+ T cells from PBMCs. The sequence was collected from a man between 18 and 29 years old in good health. Some clones in this sample may be carry-over from other donors' samples. CDR3 region: CASSTRPGGSYGYTF. CDR3 bases: TGTGCCAGCAGCACCCGTCCTGGGGGATCCTATGGCTACACCTTC.